These T cell receptor beta chains were read from a single sample in a study of blood T cell repertoires in COVID-19. Profiling relied on immunoSEQ multiplex PCR, and the TCRdb table lists in-frame clones only, not all of them. The data hold around 300,000 clones, with approximately 91% observed a single time. The specimen was peripheral blood. The receptor source for this set is a man between 45 and 60 years old with acute or convalescent COVID-19. The CDR3 runs from the conserved cysteine through the conserved F or W. D genes are given only for firm matches. Size tells how often a clone was seen (once, few, many) or the class of an expanded clone, and some rows leave it out.

V gene,D gene,J gene,clone size,CDR3 protein,CDR3 DNA
TRBV5-1,-,TRBJ1-2,once,CASSLGTSRGYGYTF,TGCGCCAGCAGCTTGGGAACTTCCCGGGGCTATGGCTACACCTTC
TRBV9,-,TRBJ1-3,-,CASSVDPVPGARGGNTIYF,TGTGCCAGCAGCGTAGACCCCGTACCAGGGGCTAGGGGTGGAAACACCATATATTTT
TRBV12-3/TRBV12-4,-,TRBJ1-2,once,CASGSRATYGYTF,TGTGCCAGCGGCTCCAGGGCAACCTATGGCTACACCTTC
TRBV10-1,-,TRBJ2-1,-,CASSASSSYNEQFF,TGCGCCAGCAGTGCGTCCAGCTCCTACAATGAGCAGTTCTTC
TRBV27,-,TRBJ1-4,-,CASSFSGEKLFF,TGTGCCAGCAGTTTTTCGGGGGAAAAACTGTTTTTT
TRBV2,-,TRBJ2-7,once,CASGGGVYEQYF,TGTGCCAGCGGAGGAGGGGTCTACGAGCAGTACTTC
TRBV11-2,-,TRBJ1-3,-,CASSSGIRSGNTIYF,TGTGCCAGCAGCTCAGGGATCCGCTCTGGAAACACCATATATTTT
TRBV7-3,-,TRBJ2-4,-,CASSPGGTAVNIQYF,TGTGCCAGCAGCCCAGGAGGGACAGCAGTAAACATTCAGTACTTC
TRBV20-1,-,TRBJ1-1,-,CSGAGGPEAFF,TGCAGTGGGGCGGGTGGACCTGAAGCTTTCTTT
TRBV18,-,TRBJ2-6,-,CASSPVGSGANVLTF,TGTGCCAGCTCACCGGTCGGCTCTGGGGCCAACGTCCTGACTTTC
TRBV5-1,-,TRBJ2-5,-,CASSFGSGEGETQYF,TGCGCCAGCAGCTTTGGGTCGGGGGAAGGGGAGACCCAGTACTTC
TRBV29-1,TRBD1,TRBJ2-7,-,CSGRQGPGVEQYF,TGCAGCGGCAGACAGGGACCAGGGGTCGAGCAGTACTTC
TRBV6-4,-,TRBJ2-2,-,CASSAQPGVTGELFF,TGTGCCAGCAGTGCACAGCCAGGGGTCACCGGGGAGCTGTTTTTT
TRBV5-1,-,TRBJ2-1,-,CASSLLSGNNEQFF,TGCGCCAGCAGCTTGTTGTCAGGAAACAATGAGCAGTTCTTC
TRBV20-1,TRBD2,TRBJ2-1,-,CSASVGLAGRLEQFF,TGCAGTGCTAGTGTGGGACTAGCGGGGAGACTTGAGCAGTTCTTC
TRBV19,TRBD1,TRBJ1-4,-,CASSIEGRTGGKEKLFF,TGTGCCAGTAGTATAGAGGGACGGACAGGGGGAAAGGAAAAACTGTTTTTT
TRBV6-5,-,TRBJ2-2,once,CASSLTGTNTGELFF,TGTGCCAGCAGTTTGACTGGTACGAACACCGGGGAGCTGTTTTTT
TRBV6-2/TRBV6-3,TRBD1,TRBJ1-1,few,CASIPGGGDTEAFF,TGTGCCAGCATCCCAGGGGGGGGTGACACTGAAGCTTTCTTT
TRBV6-6,-,TRBJ2-7,-,CASTPGDLYEQYF,TGTGCCAGCACCCCAGGGGATCTCTACGAGCAGTACTTC
TRBV5-1,-,TRBJ1-2,-,CASSLAFSGTSYGYTF,TGCGCCAGCAGCTTGGCCTTTTCCGGGACATCCTATGGCTACACCTTC
TRBV29-1,-,TRBJ2-6,-,CSVASGASGANVLTF,TGCAGCGTTGCTTCTGGGGCGTCTGGGGCCAACGTCCTGACTTTC
TRBV9,-,TRBJ1-1,once,CASSGQQGNTEAFF,TGTGCCAGCAGCGGGCAACAGGGGAACACTGAAGCTTTCTTT
TRBV5-4,TRBD1,TRBJ1-4,-,CAEGQGGTNEKLFF,TGTGCAGAGGGACAGGGAGGAACTAATGAAAAACTGTTTTTT